The following is a T cell receptor beta chain sequence with its context. TCRdb re-called the 5' RACE reads through MiXCR, storing one row per CDR3 protein. This repertoire shows about 300,000 distinct CDR3 sequences, roughly a fifth found once; its top ten account for under 25%. The data are from a study of T-cell memory formation after mild COVID-19. Losses at the gene ends were 3 bases for V and 3 bases for J; bases not matched to a gene: 18. From germline, CDR1 is LGHNA and CDR2 YSLEER. The CDR3 has 19 amino acids. The sequenced material came from PBMCs or a T cell subset sorted from them (not recorded which). The chain joins TRBV4-3 to TRBJ1-1; 8 nucleotides line up with TRBD1. The TCR sequence derives from a man aged 18-30 years who had mild COVID-19 (a few samples of this study predate the infection). Cell type and time point are not known. Here the CDR3 DNA reads TGCGCCAGCAGCCAGGGGACAGGTGGTCGGATGTACCGCTACACTGAAGCTTTCTTT. This codes for CASSQGTGGRMYRYTEAFF.